This T cell receptor (beta chain) was captured in a study of OX40 agonist ivuxolimab in advanced cancers. Study-level background: Dosing consisted of intravenous ivuxolimab at 0.01 to 10 mg/kg every 2 weeks.

Sequencing was performed with immunoSEQ multiplex PCR; in TCRdb, only in-frame clones are kept and a portion is missing. Here the sample spans 80,000 to 95,000 clones, around 92% being singletons. The CDR3 contains 13 residues. Germline V CDR1 and CDR2: SNHLY, FYNNEI. V was clipped by 0 bases and J by 3 bases, with 5 bases between them. The clonotype was recovered from an adult with an advanced solid tumor such as melanoma, head and neck, liver or kidney cancer. Sample: CD4+ or CD8+ T cells sorted from blood, taken in a trial of the OX40 agonist ivuxolimab. The V gene is TRBV2, the J gene TRBJ2-5; unclear D gene. In DNA, the CDR3 is TGTGCCAGCAGTGAAGCCCCGAAAGAGACCCAGTACTTC. Encoded protein: CASSEAPKETQYF.